Presented here are 18 T cell receptor beta chains from one specimen sequenced in a study of blood T cell repertoires in COVID-19. The protocol was immunoSEQ multiplex PCR, while the TCRdb copy is restricted to in-frame clones and leaves out a portion. The sample has nearly 300,000 clones, over 85% seen once. The specimen was PBMCs or T cells enriched from blood (not recorded which). The receptors here all came from a woman aged 45-65 years who had been exposed to COVID-19.

This chain uses TRBV6-5 with TRBJ1-1, with D maybe TRBD1 (6 bases). There are 13 residues in the CDR3. The germline V gene has CDR1 MNHEY and CDR2 SVGAGI. V was clipped by 5 bases and J by 4 bases, with 11 bases between them. CDR3 coding DNA: TGTGCCAGCAGTAACAGGGTATTCACTGAAGCTTTCTTT. Its translation is CASSNRVFTEAFF.

The sample holds a few counts of this clone. V gene TRBV19 combines with J gene TRBJ2-7; tentatively, D is TRBD1 (6 bases). Trimming cost V 1 base and J 2 bases, with 12 bases left between them. Looked up from germline, CDR1 is LNHDA and CDR2 is SQIVND (reference sequence). This CDR3 has 15 amino acids. The CDR3 DNA follows: TGTGCCAGTAGTATAGGGGGGCGAGGGACCTACGAGCAGTACTTC. Translation gives CASSIGGRGTYEQYF.

The chain couples TRBV3-1 (or the pseudogene TRBV3-2) to TRBJ2-6, with a tentative D call TRBD1 (6 bases). Trimming took off 8 bases at V and 4 bases at J, with 9 bases between the two ends. CDR3 length: 13 amino acids. Germline CDR1 and CDR2: LGHDT and YNNKEL (reference sequence). The CDR3 coding sequence is TGTGCCAGCGGACAGAAGGGGGCCAACGTCCTGACTTTC. Its translation: CASGQKGANVLTF.

The rearrangement uses TRBV7-2 and TRBJ2-7; 15 bases match TRBD2. The V gene's germline CDR1 is SGHTA and CDR2 FQGNSA. This CDR3 is 16 amino acids long. After removal of 6 bases from V and 4 bases from J, the junction contained 7 bases not matched to a gene. This chain's CDR3 is CASSRGLAGGPYEQYF. CDR3 nucleotide sequence: TGTGCCAGCAGTCGAGGACTAGCGGGGGGGCCTTACGAGCAGTACTTC.

The genes are TRBV27 and TRBJ2-1, with 7 bases identical to TRBD2. Looked up from germline, CDR1 is MNHEY and CDR2 is SMNVEV (reference sequence). There are 15 residues in the CDR3. V lost 5 bases to trimming and J lost 4 bases; unmatched junction nucleotides: 8. The CDR3 DNA follows: TGTGCCAGCAGTCCCCAGCGGGGAGGATACAATGAGCAGTTCTTC. It encodes CASSPQRGGYNEQFF.

This sequence joins TRBV5-1 and TRBJ2-3; a weak D match, TRBD1 (6 bases). Trimming took 4 bases from V and 0 from J, leaving 18 bases between them. The CDR3 is 17 amino acids. Germline V CDR1 and CDR2: SGHRS, YFSETQ. Written as DNA, the CDR3 is TGCGCCAGCAGCCCCATGGGACATCCCTTAAGCACAGATACGCAGTATTTT. It codes for CASSPMGHPLSTDTQYF.

The chain recombines TRBV2 with TRBJ2-7, with a possible D match to TRBD2 (7 bases). The CDR3 extends over 15 amino acids. CDR1 is SNHLY, CDR2 FYNNEI, per germline. Trimming cost V 3 bases and J 6 bases, with 18 bases left between them. The CDR3 here is CASSDRGAARGEQYF. CDR3 coding DNA: TGTGCCAGCAGTGATCGGGGGGCGGCGCGGGGCGAGCAGTACTTC.

The V call is TRBV6-5, the J call TRBJ2-7; D might be TRBD1 (6 bases). Trimming stripped 6 bases from V and 0 bases from J, with 12 bases between. The germline CDR1 and CDR2 sequences are MNHEY and SVGAGI. CDR3 length: 14 residues. The CDR3, as DNA: TGTGCCAGCAGCGAGACAGGATACTCCTACGAGCAGTACTTC. Protein sequence: CASSETGYSYEQYF.

In its sample, this clone was seen a few times. This rearrangement joins TRBV19 to TRBJ2-2; D gene unclear. Germline CDR1 and CDR2: LNHDA and SQIVND (reference sequence). The CDR3 contains 14 residues. The germline V and J ends were trimmed by 3 bases and 5 bases, with 10 bases remaining between them. This chain's CDR3 is CASSMVDSTGELFF. The CDR3 region has the DNA TGTGCCAGTAGTATGGTAGATTCGACCGGGGAGCTGTTTTTT. The whole variable domain, remainder taken from reference TRBV19 and TRBJ2-2, is DGGITQSPKYLFRKEGQNVTLSCEQNLNHDAMYWYRQDPGQGLRLIYYSQIVNDFQKGDIAEGYSVSREKKESFPLTVTSAQKNPTAFYLCASSMVDSTGELFFGEGSRLTVL.

This chain uses TRBV7-8 with TRBJ2-1; D possibly corresponds to TRBD1 (5 bases). V lost 5 bases and J 0 bases, leaving 11 bases between the germline ends. Germline lookup yields CDR1 SGHVS and CDR2 FQNEAQ. The CDR3 totals 15 residues. The CDR3 DNA sequence: TGTGCCAGCAGCCGGACACCACCCTCCTACAATGAGCAGTTCTTC. Amino acid sequence: CASSRTPPSYNEQFF.

This chain connects TRBV18 to TRBJ1-2, with 9 nucleotides matching TRBD1. CDR1 is KGHSH, CDR2 LQKENI, per germline. The CDR3 sequence is 15 residues long. V trimming: 3 bases; J trimming: 6 bases; junction bases outside the gene matches: 8. DNA for the CDR3: TGTGCCAGCTCACCGACCACAGGGGGCGCCGATGGCTACACCTTC. This sequence encodes CASSPTTGGADGYTF. The full variable domain, its missing parts supplied by reference TRBV18 and TRBJ1-2, is NAGVMQNPRHLVRRRGQEARLRCSPMKGHSHVYWYRQLPEEGLKFMVYLQKENIIDESGMPKERFSAEFPKEGPSILRIQQVVRGDSAAYFCASSPTTGGADGYTFGSGTRLTVV.

The chain joins TRBV20-1 to TRBJ2-2; D is perhaps TRBD1 (5 bases). V was shortened by 5 bases and J by 2 bases, with 12 bases between the two germline ends. CDR1 DFQATT and CDR2 SNEGSKA come from the germline V gene (reference sequence). The CDR3 totals 14 residues. The CDR3 DNA reads TGCAGTGCTGGTGACCAGGGAAACACCGGGGAGCTGTTTTTT. Encoded protein: CSAGDQGNTGELFF.

V and J are TRBV28 and TRBJ1-2; a possible D gene is TRBD1 (5 bases). The CDR3 sequence is 15 residues long. V lost 3 bases and J lost 4, with 15 bases in between. CDR1 is MDHEN and CDR2 is SYDVKM in the germline V gene. The CDR3, as DNA: TGTGCCAGCAGTTTTTTAGGGACTGGTAGCTATGGCTACACCTTC. Its protein is CASSFLGTGSYGYTF.

V is TRBV19 and J is TRBJ1-4, with 8 bases matching TRBD1. Germline values: CDR1 LNHDA, CDR2 SQIVND (reference sequence). CDR3 length: 17 residues. Trimming at V came to 6 bases and at J to 0 bases, leaving 9 bases not matched to a gene. The CDR3 is CASSRGQGFTTNEKLFF. The DNA of the CDR3 is TGTGCCAGTAGCCGCGGACAGGGATTTACAACTAATGAAAAACTGTTTTTT.

This chain connects TRBV3-1 (or the pseudogene TRBV3-2) to TRBJ1-2; tentatively, D is TRBD1 (5 bases). This CDR3 is 14 amino acids long. Germline CDR1 LGHDT, CDR2 YNNKEL (reference sequence). Trimming removed 1 base from V and 6 bases from J, with 12 bases in between. The DNA for the CDR3 is TGTGCCAGCAGCCAAGCAGTTCAGGGTCATGGCTACACCTTC. This gives the protein CASSQAVQGHGYTF.

The V gene is TRBV5-1, the J gene TRBJ2-3; 13 nucleotides line up with TRBD2. This CDR3 is 16 amino acids long. V shed 2 bases and J 4 bases; nucleotides not matched to a gene: 4. Germline V gene lookup returns CDR1 SGHRS and CDR2 YFSETQ. The CDR3 region is CASSLQTSGGPDTQYF. CDR3 coding DNA: TGCGCCAGCAGCTTACAGACTAGCGGGGGGCCAGATACGCAGTATTTT.

V usage is TRBV19 and J usage is TRBJ1-2; no firm D call. The CDR3 loop spans 13 amino acids. Per the germline V gene, CDR1 is LNHDA and CDR2 is SQIVND (reference sequence). The germline V and J ends were trimmed by 5 bases and 4 bases, with 11 bases remaining between them. The CDR3 DNA sequence: TGTGCCAGTAGTGCCGATGAGGCCTATGGCTACACCTTC. Its translation: CASSADEAYGYTF. Supplemented by reference TRBV19 and TRBJ1-2, the full variable domain reads DGGITQSPKYLFRKEGQNVTLSCEQNLNHDAMYWYRQDPGQGLRLIYYSQIVNDFQKGDIAEGYSVSREKKESFPLTVTSAQKNPTAFYLCASSADEAYGYTFGSGTRLTVV.

The genes are TRBV28 and TRBJ1-5, with 7 bases that match TRBD1. Germline-derived CDR1 and CDR2 are MDHEN and SYDVKM. Unmatched junction bases numbered 14, after V lost 5 bases and J lost 7 bases. CDR3 length equals 16 residues. The CDR3 sequence: CASSLLRQGRSQPQHF. Written as DNA, the CDR3 is TGTGCCAGCAGTCTGCTCCGACAGGGAAGGTCACAGCCCCAGCATTTT.